These 21 T cell receptor beta chains originate from one sample sequenced in a study of T cell responses to AZD1222 COVID-19 vaccine. Assay used: immunoSEQ multiplex PCR; TCRdb lists only in-frame clones, some missing. The sample records approximately 130,000 clones, around 90% being singletons. The starting material was peripheral blood, obtained 28 days after the second AZD1222 dose. All receptors come from an adult who received the AZD1222 COVID-19 vaccine.

The genes are TRBV3-1 (or the pseudogene TRBV3-2) and TRBJ1-4; TRBD1 might be the D (6 bases). Trimming took 1 base from V and 8 from J, leaving 17 bases between them. The germline gives CDR1 LGHDT, CDR2 YNNKEL (reference sequence). The CDR3 loop spans 16 amino acids. The CDR3, as DNA: TGTGCCAGCAGCCAAGGGGCCGGACAGATTCACGAAAAACTGTTTTTT. This codes for CASSQGAGQIHEKLFF.

The chain recombines TRBV5-4 with TRBJ2-5, with a tentative D call TRBD2 (6 bases). Germline V gives CDR1 SGHNT, CDR2 YYREEE (reference sequence). V was clipped by 0 bases and J by 1 base, with 10 bases between them. The CDR3 sequence is 15 residues long. As DNA, the CDR3 is TGTGCCAGCAGCTTGGGGGGCGGGGTCCAAGAGACCCAGTACTTC. It specifies CASSLGGGVQETQYF. Based on the CDR3 plus reference TRBV5-4 and TRBJ2-5, the full variable domain is ETGVTQSPTHLIKTRGQQVTLRCSSQSGHNTVSWYQQALGQGPQFIFQYYREEENGRGNFPPRFSGLQFPNYSSELNVNALELDDSALYLCASSLGGGVQETQYFGPGTRLLVL.

The chain recombines TRBV28 with TRBJ1-2; TRBD1 might be the D (6 bases). Looked up from germline, CDR1 is MDHEN and CDR2 is SYDVKM. This CDR3 has 14 residues. V was clipped by 6 bases and J by 5 bases, with 16 bases between them. For the CDR3, the DNA is TGTGCCAGCAGCATCGGAGGCAGGGGATATGGCTACACCTTC. Translation gives CASSIGGRGYGYTF.

The chain is built from TRBV19 and TRBJ1-1; 8 nucleotides agree with TRBD1. Germline CDR1 and CDR2: LNHDA and SQIVND (reference sequence). Germline trimming cut 4 bases from V and 1 base from J; bases unmatched to any gene: 2. This CDR3 has 14 amino acids. In DNA form, the CDR3 reads TGTGCCAGTAGTAACAGGGGGTGGAACACTGAAGCTTTCTTT. Translated: CASSNRGWNTEAFF.

The CDR3 is CASGLGAGRPRDEQYF. The CDR3, as DNA: TGTGCCAGCGGCCTCGGGGCAGGTCGACCCCGGGACGAGCAGTACTTC. The chain couples TRBV2 to TRBJ2-7; the D call may be TRBD1 or TRBD2 (5 bases each). The germline CDR1 and CDR2 sequences are SNHLY and FYNNEI. The CDR3 runs to 16 residues. V was trimmed by 8 bases and J by 5 bases, leaving 25 bases between them. Using reference TRBV2 and TRBJ2-7 for the parts outside the CDR3, the full variable domain is EPEVTQTPSHQVTQMGQEVILRCVPISNHLYFYWYRQILGQKVEFLVSFYNNEISEKSEIFDDQFSVERPDGSNFTLKIRSTKLEDSAMYFCASGLGAGRPRDEQYFGPGTRLTVT.

The rearrangement joins TRBV19 to TRBJ1-1, with D hard to call. This CDR3 spans 13 amino acids. Between the trimmed V and J ends, which lost 3 bases and 1 base, there was a span of 6 bases. Germline assignment: CDR1 LNHDA and CDR2 SQIVND (reference sequence). CDR3: CASSILPNTEAFF. The DNA for the CDR3 is TGTGCCAGTAGTATCCTTCCGAACACTGAAGCTTTCTTT.

V usage is TRBV10-1 and J usage is TRBJ2-2; tentative D call: TRBD2 (7 bases). Trimming removed 7 bases from V and 5 bases from J, with 11 bases in between. The CDR3 loop spans 13 amino acids. Looked up from germline, CDR1 is WNHNN and CDR2 is SYGVQD (reference sequence). The CDR3 DNA reads as TGCGCCAGCACCGAGGGGGGGACCGGGGAGCTGTTTTTT. It is translated as CASTEGGTGELFF.

This chain joins TRBV29-1 and TRBJ2-2, with 7 bases lining up with TRBD1. CDR1 SQVTM and CDR2 ANQGSEA come from the germline V gene. CDR3 size: 13 residues. Trimming cost V 5 bases and J 2 bases; bases outside gene matches: 2. CDR3 sequence: CSVTGANTGELFF. DNA of the CDR3: TGCAGCGTTACAGGGGCCAACACCGGGGAGCTGTTTTTT.

V gene TRBV6-5 combines with J gene TRBJ2-2, with unresolved D. The V gene's germline CDR1 is MNHEY and CDR2 SVGAGI. The CDR3 has 16 residues. V lost 2 bases and J lost 0, with 10 bases in between. For the CDR3, the DNA is TGTGCCAGCAGTTACCTCGGCTTCACGAACACCGGGGAGCTGTTTTTT. Encoded protein: CASSYLGFTNTGELFF.

The rearrangement joins TRBV5-1 to TRBJ1-4; TRBD1 matches 8 bases. V dropped 4 bases and J dropped 5; count of bases not matched to a gene: 4. The CDR3 has 14 residues. CDR1 is SGHRS and CDR2 is YFSETQ in the germline V gene. This CDR3 reads CASSPRGPNEKLFF. In DNA, the CDR3 is TGCGCCAGCAGCCCCAGGGGGCCCAATGAAAAACTGTTTTTT.

The J gene is TRBJ2-3, the V gene TRBV4-2, with D maybe TRBD2 (5 bases). Deletions cut 1 base from V and 6 bases from J, with 17 bases between. Germline V CDR1 and CDR2: LGHNA, YNFKEQ. There are 16 residues in the CDR3. CDR3 region: CASSQVLASGLDTQYF. The CDR3, as DNA: TGTGCCAGCAGCCAAGTTCTAGCTAGTGGGCTGGATACGCAGTATTTT.

The chain is built from TRBV4-1 and TRBJ1-2; tentative D call: TRBD1 (6 bases). The V end was cut by 1 base, the J end by 6 bases, with 12 bases between. CDR3 length: 14 residues. Germline V gene data show CDR1 as MGHRA and CDR2 as YSYEKL. Here the CDR3 DNA reads TGCGCCAGCAGCCAAGTACAGGGAGTTCATGGCTACACCTTC. Amino acids: CASSQVQGVHGYTF.

The rearrangement links TRBV11-1 to TRBJ2-1; 9 positions agree with TRBD2. The germline V gene encodes CDR1 SGHAT and CDR2 FQDESV (reference sequence). The CDR3 is 15 residues long. Germline trimming cut 5 bases from V and 5 bases from J; bases unmatched to any gene: 7. CDR3 in DNA: TGTGCCAGCAGCGTCCTGCGGGGGGGAAACAATGAGCAGTTCTTC. Amino acid sequence: CASSVLRGGNNEQFF. Full variable domain (rest looked up from reference TRBV11-1 and TRBJ2-1): EAEVAQSPRYKITEKSQAVAFWCDPISGHATLYWYRQILGQGPELLVQFQDESVVDDSQLPKDRFSAERLKGVDSTLKIQPAELGDSAMYLCASSVLRGGNNEQFFGPGTRLTVL.

The chain joins TRBV7-9 to TRBJ1-1, with D perhaps TRBD1 (5 bases). This CDR3 is 14 amino acids long. V was trimmed by 4 bases and J by 0 bases, leaving 9 bases between them. Germline values: CDR1 SEHNR, CDR2 FQNEAQ (reference sequence). The CDR3, as DNA: TGTGCCAGCAGCTCTTCAGGGCTGAACACTGAAGCTTTCTTT. Translated: CASSSSGLNTEAFF.

This chain connects TRBV6-1 to TRBJ2-3; D gene ambiguous. The CDR3 is 13 residues long. Looked up from germline, CDR1 is MNHNS and CDR2 is SASEGT. Deletions cut 1 base from V and 9 bases from J, with 11 bases between. As DNA, the CDR3 is TGTGCCAGCAGTGAAGTAGGCCTCGGGACGCAGTATTTT. Amino acids: CASSEVGLGTQYF.

V and J are TRBV30 and TRBJ1-2, with TRBD1 matching 9 bases. This CDR3 contains 14 residues. V was clipped by 5 bases and J by 8 bases; unmatched bases: 12. CDR1 and CDR2 from the germline V gene are GTSNPN and SVGIG (reference sequence). The CDR3 spells CAWSKGQGDRGYTF. DNA for the CDR3: TGTGCCTGGTCGAAGGGACAGGGCGATCGCGGCTACACCTTC.

The chain is built from TRBV21-1 and TRBJ1-4; the D segment call TRBD1 is taken from the table without a DNA check. TRBV21-1 corresponds to a pseudogene. The CDR3 is 16 residues long. CDR3 nucleotide sequence: TGTGCCAGCAGCGATCGCTGGACAGCAGGGGGTGAAAAACTGTTTTTT. Translated, it gives CASSDRWTAGGEKLFF.

The genes are TRBV18 and TRBJ2-7; D is unclear. This CDR3 has 15 residues. The V end was cut by 2 bases, the J end by 1 base, with 12 bases between. CDR1 and CDR2 (germline): KGHSH, LQKENI. CDR3 residues: CASSPEWSASYEQYF. CDR3 nucleotide sequence: TGTGCCAGCTCACCAGAGTGGTCAGCGTCCTACGAGCAGTACTTC.

The chain carries TRBV3-1 (or the pseudogene TRBV3-2) and TRBJ1-5, with D tentatively TRBD1 (6 bases). The germline gives CDR1 LGHDT, CDR2 YNNKEL (reference sequence). The CDR3 loop spans 17 amino acids. Trimming cost V 1 base and J 7 bases, with 20 bases left between them. CDR3 coding DNA: TGTGCCAGCAGCCAAGGGGGGGCAGGGGCTAGGGGACAGCCCCAGCATTTT. Protein product: CASSQGGAGARGQPQHF.

This chain connects TRBV7-9 to TRBJ2-2, with 9 nucleotides matching TRBD1. This CDR3 region has 15 residues. Germline V gene data show CDR1 as SEHNR and CDR2 as FQNEAQ (reference sequence). V lost 5 bases to trimming and J lost 6 bases; unmatched junction nucleotides: 7. CDR3 sequence reads: CASSPWDREAGELFF. The CDR3 DNA follows: TGTGCCAGCAGCCCATGGGACAGGGAGGCCGGGGAGCTGTTTTTT.

The chain joins TRBV3-1 (or the pseudogene TRBV3-2) to TRBJ1-2, with 8 bases fitting TRBD1. The junction had 6 bases not matched to a gene; V was cut back by 0 bases and J by 6 bases. This CDR3 comprises 15 residues. The germline CDR1 and CDR2 sequences are LGHDT and YNNKEL (reference sequence). CDR3 region: CASSQEQGAGNGYTF. The DNA for the CDR3 is TGTGCCAGCAGCCAAGAGCAGGGGGCTGGCAATGGCTACACCTTC.